A single sample is the source of the 29 T cell receptor beta chains below, sequenced in a study of cytomegalovirus exposure and HLA in healthy donors. Both 60 Vbeta primers and 13 Jbeta primers went into the PCR. The repertoire was sequenced with immunoSEQ multiplex PCR; TCRdb's copy has only in-frame clones and lacks some. This sample has about 130,000 clones, with approximately 71% found just once. The sample was PBMCs. These receptors came from a woman between 50 and 59 years old in good health and CMV-seronegative.

The gene calls are TRBV21-1 and TRBJ2-5; TRBD2 is taken as the D call from the table, unchecked against the DNA. TRBV21-1 is a pseudogene. CDR3 length: 13 amino acids. The CDR3 DNA is TGTGCCAGCAGCACCCGCGGGGCCCAGACCCAGTACTTC. It specifies CASSTRGAQTQYF.

On this clone: It is unclear where the CDR3 begins or ends on the DNA, so no DNA is shown, and the CDR3 is as TCRdb lists it. The V gene is TRBV21-1, the J gene TRBJ2-7; the D call of TRBD1 is as the table states it, not checked on the DNA. TRBV21-1 is a pseudogene. The CDR3 adds up to 14 amino acids, both ends counted. CDR3 region: CASSNVGTGTEQYF.

This chain connects TRBV6-1 to TRBJ1-1; TRBD1 agrees at 9 bases. Germline CDR1 is MNHNS and CDR2 is SASEGT. J was trimmed by 3 bases and V by 8 bases; bases with no gene match: 7. This CDR3 comprises 14 residues. CDR3 protein: CASSGQGRYTEAFF. CDR3 nucleotides: TGTGCCAGCTCCGGACAGGGGAGGTACACTGAAGCTTTCTTT.

The chain carries TRBV19 and TRBJ2-1; 7 nucleotides line up with TRBD1. CDR1 is LNHDA, CDR2 SQIVND, per germline (reference sequence). This CDR3 contains 18 residues. Trimming cost V 8 bases and J 5 bases; bases outside gene matches: 21. The CDR3 spells CASHQTGWTYNANNEQFF. In nucleotides, the CDR3 is TGTGCCAGTCATCAGACAGGGTGGACATACAACGCCAACAATGAGCAGTTCTTC.

The chain combines TRBV5-8 with TRBJ2-5; possible D gene TRBD1, 6 bases. V lost 4 bases and J 11 bases, leaving 18 bases between the germline ends. The length of the CDR3 is 13 residues. Germline values: CDR1 SGHTS, CDR2 YDEGEE. CDR3 sequence: CASSPAGRGSQYF. The CDR3 DNA reads as TGTGCCAGCAGCCCGGCGGGTAGGGGGTCGCAGTACTTC.

This clone showed up just a few times. The chain employs TRBV10-3 and TRBJ2-5; tentatively, D is TRBD2 (6 bases). The germline CDR1 and CDR2 sequences are ENHRY and SYGVKD. V was shortened by 3 bases and J by 4 bases, with 15 bases between the two germline ends. CDR3 size: 15 residues. The CDR3: CAISEGGNPLETQYF. In nucleotides, the CDR3 is TGTGCCATCAGTGAAGGCGGGAACCCTCTAGAGACCCAGTACTTC.

This clone was detected a few times. This rearrangement joins TRBV11-3 to TRBJ2-1; possible D gene TRBD2, 7 bases. Germline loops: CDR1 SGHNT, CDR2 YENEEA. The CDR3 loop spans 14 amino acids. V was trimmed by 5 bases and J by 10 bases, leaving 18 bases between them. In DNA form, the CDR3 reads TGTGCCAGCAGCCGGGCGGGGGCCAGGTCCGAGCAGTTCTTC. Translating it yields CASSRAGARSEQFF. Complete variable domain (other parts from reference TRBV11-3 and TRBJ2-1): EAGVVQSPRYKIIEKKQPVAFWCNPISGHNTLYWYLQNLGQGPELLIRYENEEAVDDSQLPKDRFSAERLKGVDSTLKIQPAELGDSAVYLCASSRAGARSEQFFGPGTRLTVL.

This rearrangement joins TRBV6-5 to TRBJ2-5; TRBD2 matches at 8 bases. Trimming cost V 5 bases and J 2 bases; bases outside gene matches: 7. CDR3 size: 15 residues. The germline V gene has CDR1 MNHEY and CDR2 SVGAGI. The CDR3, as DNA: TGTGCCAGCAGTGCCTTGGGGACTAGTCAAGAGACCCAGTACTTC. Its protein is CASSALGTSQETQYF.

This clone was seen only a few times. The J gene is TRBJ2-5, the V gene TRBV2; D unresolved. The V end lost 4 bases, the J end lost 4 bases, and 4 bases lay between the germline ends. This CDR3 is 11 amino acids long. Germline loops: CDR1 SNHLY, CDR2 FYNNEI. CDR3 sequence (DNA): TGTGCCAGCAGTGGCGGAGAGACCCAGTACTTC. Protein product: CASSGGETQYF.

V usage is TRBV4-3 and J usage is TRBJ2-2; TRBD1 is a possible D gene (6 bases). Between the trimmed V and J ends, which lost 0 bases and 2 bases, there was a span of 10 bases. CDR1 is LGHNA, CDR2 YSLEER, per germline. The CDR3 contains 16 residues. CDR3 region: CASSQDAGANTGELFF. DNA of the CDR3: TGCGCCAGCAGCCAAGATGCAGGGGCCAACACCGGGGAGCTGTTTTTT.

This clone was picked up one time. This chain connects TRBV11-2 to TRBJ2-1, with D possibly being TRBD2 (6 bases). Between the trimmed V and J ends, which lost 2 bases and 1 base, there was a span of 9 bases. CDR3 length: 15 amino acids. Looked up from germline, CDR1 is SGHAT and CDR2 is FQNNGV. DNA for the CDR3: TGTGCCAGCAGCTTAAGACTAGAGTCCTACAATGAGCAGTTCTTC. Translation gives CASSLRLESYNEQFF. The variable domain in full, completed from reference TRBV11-2 and TRBJ2-1, reads EAGVAQSPRYKIIEKRQSVAFWCNPISGHATLYWYQQILGQGPKLLIQFQNNGVVDDSQLPKDRFSAERLKGVDSTLKIQPAKLEDSAVYLCASSLRLESYNEQFFGPGTRLTVL.

This clone was counted a few times. V gene TRBV6-5 combines with J gene TRBJ1-1; D possibly corresponds to TRBD1 (5 bases). Germline V lookup: CDR1 MNHEY, CDR2 SVGAGI. V gave up 0 bases and J gave up 4 bases, with 6 bases separating them. The CDR3 spans 13 residues. The CDR3 DNA reads TGTGCCAGCAGTTACTCGCAGGGCACTGAAGCTTTCTTT. This sequence encodes CASSYSQGTEAFF.

The rearrangement uses TRBV13 and TRBJ2-7; D might be TRBD2 (6 bases). Trimming cost V 4 bases and J 6 bases, with 16 bases left between them. The germline V gene encodes CDR1 PRHDT and CDR2 FYEKMQ (reference sequence). This CDR3 comprises 14 residues. CDR3 coding DNA: TGTGCCAGCAGCTCCCGGGACGGAGGGTTCGAGCAGTACTTC. As protein: CASSSRDGGFEQYF.

This clone was counted a few times. This rearrangement joins TRBV10-3 to TRBJ2-5; 9 positions agree with TRBD2. Germline-derived CDR1 and CDR2 are ENHRY and SYGVKD. The CDR3 runs to 18 residues. With 1 base clipped from V and 1 base from J, the junction kept 10 bases outside the gene matches. CDR3 bases: TGTGCCATCAGTGAGTTTGGTCGAGCGGGAGGTACCCAAGAGACCCAGTACTTC. Protein product: CAISEFGRAGGTQETQYF.

To note about this clone: Germline is not matched at one junction end, which may reflect a read error. The CDR3 sequence: CSSTSTGLATNEKLFF. In DNA form, the CDR3 reads TGTTCCAGCACCTCGACAGGGCTAGCAACTAATGAAAAACTGTTTTTT. The chain couples TRBV7-9 to TRBJ1-4, with 7 bases that match TRBD1. CDR3 length: 16 amino acids. The germline V gene has CDR1 SEHNR and CDR2 FQNEAQ (reference sequence).

The gene calls are TRBV19 and TRBJ2-1; 10 bases are a match to TRBD2. The trim removed 5 bases at V and 8 bases at J, leaving 9 bases unmatched. The length of the CDR3 is 15 residues. CDR1 is LNHDA and CDR2 is SQIVND in the germline V gene (reference sequence). Here the CDR3 reads CASSLASGGQYEQFF. The CDR3 DNA is TGTGCCAGTAGTTTGGCTAGCGGGGGTCAGTATGAGCAGTTCTTC.

This chain connects TRBV9 to TRBJ1-2; 9 bases map to TRBD1. The CDR3 extends over 15 amino acids. CDR1 is SGDLS and CDR2 is YYNGEE in the germline V gene. With 3 bases clipped from V and 3 bases from J, the junction kept 6 bases outside the gene matches. CDR3 DNA sequence: TGTGCCAGCAGCGCTTCGGGACAGGGAGACTATGGCTACACCTTC. Amino acid sequence: CASSASGQGDYGYTF. Based on the CDR3 plus reference TRBV9 and TRBJ1-2, the full variable domain is DSGVTQTPKHLITATGQRVTLRCSPRSGDLSVYWYQQSLDQGLQFLIQYYNGEERAKGNILERFSAQQFPDLHSELNLSSLELGDSALYFCASSASGQGDYGYTFGSGTRLTVV.

The J gene is TRBJ1-1, the V gene TRBV27; no clear D. V gave up 4 bases and J gave up 5 bases, with 11 bases separating them. CDR1 and CDR2 (germline): MNHEY, SMNVEV (reference sequence). This CDR3 has 13 residues. The CDR3 is CASSYIGGTEAFF. Written as DNA, the CDR3 is TGTGCCAGCAGTTATATCGGAGGGACTGAAGCTTTCTTT.

The table lists this clone with a few counts. The V gene is TRBV9, the J gene TRBJ2-7, with 9 bases aligning to TRBD1. The germline V gene encodes CDR1 SGDLS and CDR2 YYNGEE. The length of the CDR3 is 16 residues. V dropped 0 bases and J dropped 5; count of bases not matched to a gene: 9. The CDR3 coding sequence is TGTGCCAGCAGCGTAGGTAGTAGGACAGGGGTGCACGAGCAGTACTTC. This encodes CASSVGSRTGVHEQYF.

This clone came up a few times. The chain combines TRBV13 with TRBJ2-7; TRBD1 matches at 10 bases. CDR3 length: 14 amino acids. V lost 4 bases to trimming and J lost 3 bases; unmatched junction nucleotides: 3. Germline V gene lookup returns CDR1 PRHDT and CDR2 FYEKMQ (reference sequence). DNA of the CDR3: TGTGCCAGCAGCTCCGGGACAGGGGTCTACGAGCAGTACTTC. Protein sequence: CASSSGTGVYEQYF. Using reference TRBV13 and TRBJ2-7 for the parts outside the CDR3, the full variable domain is AAGVIQSPRHLIKEKRETATLKCYPIPRHDTVYWYQQGPGQDPQFLISFYEKMQSDKGSIPDRFSAQQFSDYHSELNMSSLELGDSALYFCASSSGTGVYEQYFGPGTRLTVT.

This clone has just one count. CDR3 sequence reads: CASSSPGGNTGELFF. DNA of the CDR3: TGTGCCAGTAGTAGCCCCGGTGGTAACACCGGGGAGCTGTTTTTT. The chain links TRBV19 to TRBJ2-2; D is ambiguous. The CDR3 has 15 amino acids. CDR1 LNHDA and CDR2 SQIVND come from the germline V gene (reference sequence). Trimming shortened V by 4 bases and J by 2 bases, and 11 bases separated the two germline ends.

Remarks on this clone: At one boundary the junction diverges from the germline segment, which might be a read error. This chain joins TRBV5-4 and TRBJ2-7; 15 bases are a match to TRBD2. The CDR3 sequence is 15 residues long. In germline, CDR1 is SGHNT, CDR2 YYREEE (reference sequence). CDR3 in DNA: TGTGCCAGCAGCTTGTTGGGACTAGCGGGAGGACATTCAGACTTC. Protein: CASSLLGLAGGHSDF.

This rearrangement joins TRBV6-6 to TRBJ2-1; tentative D call: TRBD1 (7 bases). Germline loops: CDR1 MNHNY, CDR2 SVGAGI (reference sequence). The CDR3 loop spans 14 amino acids. The ends were cut back, 2 bases at V and 9 bases at J, with 14 bases in the middle. CDR3 sequence (DNA): TGTGCCAGCAGTTACCCCCAGGGGGGCAGTGAGCAGTTCTTC. Translating gives CASSYPQGGSEQFF.

This clone was found once. V is TRBV7-8 and J is TRBJ2-5; 9 bases agree with TRBD2. The CDR3 loop spans 17 amino acids. Germline CDR1 reads SGHVS; CDR2 reads FQNEAQ. V shed 1 base, J shed 4 bases, and the junction held 10 bases outside the gene matches. In DNA form, the CDR3 reads TGTGCCAGCAGCTTAGTGCGGGAGGGCCTCAAGGGAGAGACCCAGTACTTC. This gives the protein CASSLVREGLKGETQYF.

The rearrangement joins TRBV19 to TRBJ2-1, with 7 nucleotides matching TRBD2. The CDR3 has 16 amino acids. Germline trimming cut 1 base from V and 3 bases from J; bases unmatched to any gene: 6. Germline values: CDR1 LNHDA, CDR2 SQIVND (reference sequence). CDR3 nucleotide sequence: TGTGCCAGTAGTATAGTTGGCGGGAGTAACTACAATGAGCAGTTCTTC. It is translated as CASSIVGGSNYNEQFF. Full variable domain (rest looked up from reference TRBV19 and TRBJ2-1): DGGITQSPKYLFRKEGQNVTLSCEQNLNHDAMYWYRQDPGQGLRLIYYSQIVNDFQKGDIAEGYSVSREKKESFPLTVTSAQKNPTAFYLCASSIVGGSNYNEQFFGPGTRLTVL.

The J gene is TRBJ2-3, the V gene TRBV14; a possible D gene is TRBD2 (6 bases). The CDR3 runs to 13 residues. CDR1 is SGHDN, CDR2 FVKESK, per germline. Trimming left V 1 base short and J 6 bases short, with 8 bases between. The CDR3 spells CASSQVGGDTQYF. In DNA form, the CDR3 reads TGTGCCAGCAGCCAAGTCGGAGGGGATACGCAGTATTTT.

This clone was counted between two and nine times. The chain recombines TRBV18 with TRBJ1-2; no clear D gene. The CDR3 runs 15 residues. V lost 0 bases and J lost 4, with 12 bases in between. Germline-derived CDR1 and CDR2 are KGHSH and LQKENI. For the CDR3, the DNA is TGTGCCAGCTCACCACCGCACTTAGCGAGCTATGGCTACACCTTC. Residues: CASSPPHLASYGYTF.

The V call is TRBV7-2, the J call TRBJ2-7; the match to TRBD1 covers 10 bases. V was clipped by 0 bases and J by 0 bases; unmatched bases: 2. The CDR3 runs 16 residues. Germline CDR1 and CDR2: SGHTA and FQGNSA. The chain's CDR3 is CASSLAGQGSSYEQYF. The CDR3 DNA sequence: TGTGCCAGCAGCTTAGCGGGACAGGGGAGCTCCTACGAGCAGTACTTC.

The J gene is TRBJ2-7, the V gene TRBV21-1; TRBD1 is taken as the D call from the table, unchecked against the DNA. TRBV21-1 is labeled a pseudogene. CDR3 length: 18 residues. The CDR3 DNA reads as TGTGCCAGCAGCAAAAAAGGGGGTGACAGAAAGAGCTCCTACGAGCAGTACTTC. Protein: CASSKKGGDRKSSYEQYF.